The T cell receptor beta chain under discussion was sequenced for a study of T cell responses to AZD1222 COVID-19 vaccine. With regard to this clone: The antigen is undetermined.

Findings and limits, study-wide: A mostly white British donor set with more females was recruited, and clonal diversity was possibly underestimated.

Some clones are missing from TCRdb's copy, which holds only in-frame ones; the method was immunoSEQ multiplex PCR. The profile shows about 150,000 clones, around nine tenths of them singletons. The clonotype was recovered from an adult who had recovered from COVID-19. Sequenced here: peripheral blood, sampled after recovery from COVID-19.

CDR3 residues: CASSFTRDKPQHF. In DNA, the CDR3 is TGTGCCAGCAGTTTTACCAGGGATAAGCCCCAGCATTTT. The rearrangement links TRBV28 to TRBJ1-5; the D gene is possibly TRBD1 (5 bases). Germline CDR1 and CDR2: MDHEN and SYDVKM. With 3 bases removed from V and 8 bases from J, the gap between germline ends came to 11 bases. This CDR3 has 13 amino acids.